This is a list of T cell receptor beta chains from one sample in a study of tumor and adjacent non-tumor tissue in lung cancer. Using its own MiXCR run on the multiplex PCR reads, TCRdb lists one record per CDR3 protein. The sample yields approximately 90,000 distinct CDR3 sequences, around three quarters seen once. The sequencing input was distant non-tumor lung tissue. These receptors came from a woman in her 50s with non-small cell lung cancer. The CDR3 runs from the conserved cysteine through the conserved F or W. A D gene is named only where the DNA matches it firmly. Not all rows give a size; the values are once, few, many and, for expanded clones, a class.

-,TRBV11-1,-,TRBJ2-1,TGTGCCAGCAGCCCACACGGGGCTGGCGGGATTGGTGAGCAACTCTTC,CASSPHGAGGIGEQLF
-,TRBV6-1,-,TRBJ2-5,TGTGCCAGCACCGAAAGGGGGTTGAGGGAGACCCAGTACTTC,CASTERGLRETQYF
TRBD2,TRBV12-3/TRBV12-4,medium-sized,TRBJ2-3,TGTGCCAGCAGACCGGCGACTAGCGGGATGAGAGCAGATACGCAGTATTTT,CASRPATSGMRADTQYF
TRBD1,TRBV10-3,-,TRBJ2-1,TGTGCCATCAGTGAGTCGAGGGACAGAGACTACGAGCAGTTCTTC,CAISESRDRDYEQFF
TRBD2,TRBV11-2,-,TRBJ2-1,TGTACCAGCAGCTTATCTAGCGGGGGGGAAAATGAGCAGTTTTTC,CTSSLSSGGENEQFF
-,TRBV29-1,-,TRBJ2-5,TGCAGCGTTTACCAGGACAACCAAGAGACCCAGTACTTC,CSVYQDNQETQYF
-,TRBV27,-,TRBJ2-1,TGTGCCAGCAGTTTACTAGACAAGCCGAATGAGCAGTTCTTC,CASSLLDKPNEQFF
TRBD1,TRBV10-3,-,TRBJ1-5,TGTGCCATCAGTGGAGGTCAGGGGGCTGGGCAGCCCTATCATTTT,CAISGGQGAGQPYHF
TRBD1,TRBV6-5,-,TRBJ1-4,TGTGCCAGCAGCCATCTTAATTCAGGGGGTTCTAATGAAAAACCGTTTTTT,CASSHLNSGGSNEKPFF
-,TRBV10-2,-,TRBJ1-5,TGCGCCAGCAGAAAAGCCAGGTCTTCCAATCAGCCCCAACATTTT,CASRKARSSNQPQHF
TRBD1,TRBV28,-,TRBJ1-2,TGTGTCAGCAGAACAGGGGGTGGCTATGGCTACACCTTC,CVSRTGGGYGYTF
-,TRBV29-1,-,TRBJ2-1,TGCAGCGTCGAATTAAACGGGAGCTCATACAATGAGCTGTTCTTC,CSVELNGSSYNELFF
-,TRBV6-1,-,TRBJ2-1,TGTGCCAGCCTAAGTTTAGGGGACAATGTGCAGTTCTTC,CASLSLGDNVQFF
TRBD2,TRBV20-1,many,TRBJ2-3,TGCAGTGCACCCTCGTGGGTCGGGACTAGCGGCACAGATACGCAGTATTTT,CSAPSWVGTSGTDTQYF
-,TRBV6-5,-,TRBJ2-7,TGTGCCAGTTATGGGAAGAATGGGGCCCCCAACGACCAGTACTTC,CASYGKNGAPNDQYF
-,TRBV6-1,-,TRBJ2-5,TGTGTCAGCAGTGAATCCCCGGTGGGGTTAGAGATCCAGTACTTC,CVSSESPVGLEIQYF
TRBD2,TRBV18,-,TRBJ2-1,TGTGCCAGCTCACCGACTACTAGCGAGAATATCGATGAGCACTTCTTC,CASSPTTSENIDEHFF
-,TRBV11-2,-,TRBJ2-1,TGTACCAGCAGCCTAGAGAGTGGGGGTGAGCGGTTCTTC,CTSSLESGGERFF
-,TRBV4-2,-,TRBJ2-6,TGTGCCAGCAGCCAAGGCTTGGGAATGAGTTTCTGGGGGGCCAACGTTCTGACTTTC,CASSQGLGMSFWGANVLTF
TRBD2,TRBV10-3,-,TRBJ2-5,TGTACCATCAGTATAGCGGGGTCCCAGGAGACCCAATACTTC,CTISIAGSQETQYF